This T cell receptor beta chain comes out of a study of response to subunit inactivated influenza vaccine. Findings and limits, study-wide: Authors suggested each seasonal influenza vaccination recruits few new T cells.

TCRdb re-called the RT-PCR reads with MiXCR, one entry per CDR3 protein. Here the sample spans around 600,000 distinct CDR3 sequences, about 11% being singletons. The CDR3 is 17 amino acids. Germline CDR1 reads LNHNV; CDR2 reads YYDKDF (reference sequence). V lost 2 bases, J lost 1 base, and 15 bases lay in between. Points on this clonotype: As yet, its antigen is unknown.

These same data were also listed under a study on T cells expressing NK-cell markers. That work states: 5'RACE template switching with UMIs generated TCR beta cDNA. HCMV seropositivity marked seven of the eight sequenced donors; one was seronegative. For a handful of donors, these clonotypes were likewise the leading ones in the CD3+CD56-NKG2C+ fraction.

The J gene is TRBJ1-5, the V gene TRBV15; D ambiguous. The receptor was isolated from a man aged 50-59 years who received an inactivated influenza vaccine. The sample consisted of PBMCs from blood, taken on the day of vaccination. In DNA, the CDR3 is TGTGCCACCAGCAGACTGCCCAGGACGAGAAGCAATCAGCCCCAGCATTTT. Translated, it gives CATSRLPRTRSNQPQHF.